The present TCR beta chain was sequenced within a study of molecular identifiers for immune sequencing clone quantification (dated by TCRdb to 2016 to 2018). For the study in its entirety: For a replicate experiment, RNA from approximately 20,000 or 100,000 naive CD8 T cells was divided into five aliquots, of which four were sequenced. CD8 T cells were used in a methods study to benchmark molecular-identifier clustering-based TCR repertoire sequencing (MIDCIRS) and TCR RNA copy counting.

Germline trimming: 6 bases from V, 3 bases from J; junction bases outside gene matches: 19. CDR1 is given as MNHEY and CDR2 as SMNVEV, both from the germline V gene (reference sequence). The cysteine opens and the phenylalanine closes a CDR3 of 19 amino acids. Only the CDR3 portion is preserved as DNA: 57 bases, with reading frame beginning at the first base. To prepare the library, PCR was applied. Sequencing took place on a NextSeq 500. Bulk TCR libraries were generated as previously described, with the TCR primers listed in Table S5 used. Total RNA was purified with the Qiagen AllPrep DNA/RNA kit. Before analysis, reads from multiple sequencing runs of one library were combined. The paper's processing steps were these. Reads were retained only if the reads had an exact TCR constant sequence, and the retained reads were trimmed to 150 nt and grouped according to their 12-nt molecular barcodes. Reads inside each barcode group were sub-clustered using a 15% Levenshtein threshold, and a quality-weighted consensus sequence was constructed for each RNA molecule. Non-functional sequences were removed, as were lower-count sequences one edit away from another. Based on fitting two negative binomial distributions, any barcode sub-cluster with under 20% of the maximum read count was discarded. The public reads were run again by TCRdb, first through fastp at Q25 and then through MiXCR, and only productive beta chains were kept. Rows matching on CDR3 protein sequence are summarized as one entry with the most common DNA and genes. TCRdb assigned the V and J calls; the authors' analysis was not used. In this sample the table shows under 800,000 distinct CDR3 sequences, 25% of which occur a single time. Clones ranked in the top ten supply 0.78% of the sample.

General findings and caveats noted by the study authors: A single cell's worth of spiked-in Jurkat TCR RNA was reported detectable even among around 1 million naive CD8 T cells. In CMV-specific effector cells, over 99% of molecules were held by clones above 20 RNA copies, whereas under 1% of molecules were held by such clones in naive cells. Highly expanded clone sizes could be underestimated if identical TCR molecules share a barcode. When barcode sub-clustering was not used, chimeric consensus sequences inflated TCR diversity, with chimeras reaching as high as 47%. Modeling gave 3 to 3.5 recovered TCR RNA copies per cell versus roughly 10 by digital PCR, implying about 30% capture efficiency. The naive libraries included spiked-in Jurkat TCR RNA (roughly nine copies' worth), and this Jurkat TCR RNA is not part of the donor repertoire.

This clonotype was seen a few times. Its antigen is unknown. Within one base of it there is no much larger clone, and no base qualities were kept. Libraries of naive CD8 T cells were built from around 20,000 to 990,000 sorted cells, with 10%, 30% or 50% of the purified RNA used. Naive CD8 T cells, defined as CD8+CD4-CCR7+CD45RA+, were FACS-sorted into RLT Plus buffer on a BD FACSAria II. Under 11 TCR copies' worth of Jurkat RNA were spiked into roughly 20,000-1,000,000 naive CD8 T cell samples to test detection sensitivity. Enrichment of CD8 T cells was done with RosetteSep CD8+ T Cell Enrichment Cocktail plus Ficoll-Paque, and ACK red cell lysis came afterward.

Sequencing input: naive CD8+ T cells from blood, with Jurkat cell RNA spiked in. In light of the paper, this sample's cell subset or site label describes: FACS-sorted CD8+CD4-CCR7+CD45RA+ naive T cells. The receptor was isolated from a human donor in good health. Some libraries in this study had Jurkat cell RNA spiked in. In this chain, TRBV27 is recombined with TRBJ2-3; 9 nucleotides in the junction match TRBD2. The nucleotides are TGTGCCAGCAGGAGCGGGGGGCTAGCGGGCGCCCGGAGGACAGATACGCAGTATTTT. Its amino acids are CASRSGGLAGARRTDTQYF.